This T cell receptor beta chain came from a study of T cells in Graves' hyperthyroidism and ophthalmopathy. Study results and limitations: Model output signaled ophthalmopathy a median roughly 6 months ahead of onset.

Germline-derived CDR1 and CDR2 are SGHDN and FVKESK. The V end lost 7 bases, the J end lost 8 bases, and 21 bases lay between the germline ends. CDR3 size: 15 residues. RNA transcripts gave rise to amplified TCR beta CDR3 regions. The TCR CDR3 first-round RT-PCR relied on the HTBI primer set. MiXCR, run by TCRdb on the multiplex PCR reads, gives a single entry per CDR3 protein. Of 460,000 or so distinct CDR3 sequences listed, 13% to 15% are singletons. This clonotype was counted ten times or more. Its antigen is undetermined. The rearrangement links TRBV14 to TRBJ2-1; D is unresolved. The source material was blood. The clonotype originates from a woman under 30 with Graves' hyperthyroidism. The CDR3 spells CASIPLGTEADEQFF. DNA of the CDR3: TGTGCCAGCATACCCTTAGGAACAGAAGCTGATGAGCAGTTCTTC.